This T cell receptor beta chain emerged from a study of CD8 T cells in Susac syndrome. Study-wide background: When blood was collected, patients with Susac syndrome were therapy-naive, were taking corticosteroids, or were receiving intravenous immunoglobulin alone.

An amount of RNA that ranged from about 0.45 to 1 ug was reverse transcribed with random hexamers. The amplification used immunoSEQ multiplex PCR on TCR beta CDR3; it spanned 54 Vbeta and 13 Jbeta. TCRdb passed the immunoSEQ multiplex PCR reads through MiXCR, listing each CDR3 protein once. The table lists roughly 160,000 distinct CDR3 sequences, about 96% of them singletons. V trimming: 5 bases; J trimming: 0 bases; junction bases outside the gene matches: 10. Per the germline V gene, CDR1 is MDHEN and CDR2 is SYDVKM. This CDR3 spans 17 amino acids. CD8+ and CD4+ blood T cells underwent TCR beta sequencing.

This clonotype was sampled from a human donor with Susac syndrome. This rearrangement joins TRBV28 to TRBJ2-1, with 7 positions matching TRBD2. The specimen sequenced was CD4+ T cells from PBMCs. The CDR3 coding sequence is TGTGCCAGCAGTGCGAGACTAGCCGCTAGCTCCTACAATGAGCAGTTCTTC. It codes for CASSARLAASSYNEQFF.